The 27 T cell receptor beta chains reported below all come from one sample, sequenced in a study of blood T cell repertoires in COVID-19. Clones were read by immunoSEQ multiplex PCR, and TCRdb kept only the in-frame ones, dropping some. The top ten hold 9.5% to 15% of the sample, which has around 130,000 clones, 84% seen once. The sample was peripheral blood. The receptors were sampled from a human donor in a cohort sampled during active COVID-19.

The V gene is TRBV5-1, the J gene TRBJ2-7, with D possibly TRBD1 on 6 matching bases. V lost 7 bases and J lost 7, with 21 bases in between. Germline CDR1 and CDR2: SGHRS and YFSETQ. The CDR3 is 14 residues long. CDR3 region: CASHRDPGMGEQYF. DNA of the CDR3: TGCGCCAGCCACAGGGACCCCGGGATGGGAGAGCAGTACTTC. The entire variable domain, with the rest obtained from reference TRBV5-1 and TRBJ2-7, is as follows: KAGVTQTPRYLIKTRGQQVTLSCSPISGHRSVSWYQQTPGQGLQFLFEYFSETQRNKGNFPGRFSGRQFSNSRSEMNVSTLELGDSALYLCASHRDPGMGEQYFGPGTRLTVT.

This clone was detected once. The gene calls are TRBV5-6 and TRBJ1-2; TRBD1 aligns across 7 bases. Germline loops: CDR1 SGHDT, CDR2 YYEEEE. The CDR3 is 15 amino acids. J was trimmed by 4 bases and V by 6 bases; bases with no gene match: 12. In nucleotides, the CDR3 is TGTGCCAGCAACGAACCAGGGGGTGGTTCCTATGGCTACACCTTC. Its translation: CASNEPGGGSYGYTF.

This clone has only a few counts. Other nucleotide sequences from this sample produce the same CDR3. The rearrangement links TRBV5-4 to TRBJ2-7, with 9 positions matching TRBD1. The CDR3 runs to 15 residues. CDR1 and CDR2 (germline): SGHNT, YYREEE (reference sequence). J lost 1 base, V lost 0 bases, and 2 bases had no gene match. The CDR3 sequence is CASSLVGQGSYEQYF. The CDR3 bases are TGTGCCAGCAGCTTGGTAGGACAGGGGTCCTACGAGCAGTACTTC.

This sequence joins TRBV7-2 and TRBJ1-4, with TRBD1 matching 7 bases. J gave up 7 bases and V 1 base, and 3 bases lay outside the gene matches. The CDR3 consists of 14 residues. Looked up from germline, CDR1 is SGHTA and CDR2 is FQGNSA. Here the CDR3 DNA reads TGTGCCAGCAGCTTAGAGGGGGCGTTTGAAAAACTGTTTTTT. It encodes CASSLEGAFEKLFF.

This clone has just a few counts. V usage is TRBV9 and J usage is TRBJ1-5; tentatively, D is TRBD1 (5 bases). CDR3 length equals 13 residues. Trimming shortened V by 4 bases and J by 8 bases, and 13 bases separated the two germline ends. Germline V gene lookup returns CDR1 SGDLS and CDR2 YYNGEE. The CDR3 region has the DNA TGTGCCAGCAGCCGGGCCCCGGGGGAGCCCCAGCATTTT. This translates into CASSRAPGEPQHF. Variable domain in full (rest from reference TRBV9 and TRBJ1-5): DSGVTQTPKHLITATGQRVTLRCSPRSGDLSVYWYQQSLDQGLQFLIQYYNGEERAKGNILERFSAQQFPDLHSELNLSSLELGDSALYFCASSRAPGEPQHFGDGTRLSIL.

The rearrangement links TRBV10-2 to TRBJ2-2; possible D gene TRBD1, 6 bases. This CDR3 has 12 residues. The V end lost 6 bases, the J end lost 10 bases, and 12 bases lay between the germline ends. The germline V gene encodes CDR1 WSHSY and CDR2 SAAADI. CDR3 residues: CASSLTGPELFF. The CDR3 coding sequence is TGCGCCAGCAGCTTGACAGGCCCGGAGCTGTTTTTT.

The rearrangement uses TRBV5-6 and TRBJ1-1, with D possibly matching TRBD1 (5 bases). V shed 0 bases and J shed 5 bases, with 11 bases lying between them. Germline-derived CDR1 and CDR2 are SGHDT and YYEEEE. The CDR3 is 14 residues long. CDR3: CASSLAGGGTEAFF. The CDR3 coding sequence is TGTGCCAGCAGCTTGGCCGGTGGGGGGACTGAAGCTTTCTTT.

The V call is TRBV7-9, the J call TRBJ1-6; D remains unclear. The CDR3 is 16 amino acids. The V gene's germline CDR1 is SEHNR and CDR2 FQNEAQ (reference sequence). V gave up 1 base and J gave up 5 bases, with 12 bases separating them. For the CDR3, the DNA is TGTGCCAGCAGCTTAGGTGCGGGTGCCGATAATTCACCCCTCCACTTT. Amino acids: CASSLGAGADNSPLHF.

The chain combines TRBV27 with TRBJ1-2; D is perhaps TRBD1 (6 bases). V dropped 6 bases and J dropped 8 bases, with 13 bases sitting between them. This CDR3 comprises 12 residues. Germline V CDR1 and CDR2: MNHEY, SMNVEV (reference sequence). Written as DNA, the CDR3 is TGTGCCAGCAGATCAGGGGCAGGGGGCTACACCTTC. Its translation: CASRSGAGGYTF.

V gene TRBV5-4 combines with J gene TRBJ1-2; TRBD1 matches at 9 bases. Germline V gene sequence: CDR1 SGHNT, CDR2 YYREEE (reference sequence). The CDR3 is 14 amino acids. J lost 7 bases, V lost 4 bases, and 8 bases had no gene match. Here the CDR3 reads CASSGDRDVGGYTF. The CDR3 bases are TGTGCCAGCAGCGGGGACAGGGACGTGGGTGGCTACACCTTC.

J is TRBJ1-2 and V is TRBV7-9; D remains unclear. The V gene lost 1 base and the J gene lost 4 bases, with 10 bases spanning the gap. CDR1 is SEHNR and CDR2 is FQNEAQ in the germline V gene (reference sequence). This CDR3 spans 14 amino acids. Here the CDR3 reads CASSLGLDFYGYTF. The CDR3, as DNA: TGTGCCAGCAGCTTAGGACTTGACTTCTATGGCTACACCTTC. The full variable domain, in which reference TRBV7-9 and TRBJ1-2 provide the parts outside the CDR3, is DTGVSQNPRHKITKRGQNVTFRCDPISEHNRLYWYRQTLGQGPEFLTYFQNEAQLEKSRLLSDRFSAERPKGSFSTLEIQRTEQGDSAMYLCASSLGLDFYGYTFGSGTRLTVV.

This rearrangement joins TRBV29-1 to TRBJ1-2; no definite D call. V was clipped by 1 base and J by 3 bases, with 9 bases between them. The CDR3 runs to 13 residues. Germline V gene sequence: CDR1 SQVTM, CDR2 ANQGSEA. The CDR3 coding sequence is TGCAGCGTTGAAGTAGGTACAGACTATGGCTACACCTTC. Protein sequence: CSVEVGTDYGYTF.

The rearrangement uses TRBV7-8 and TRBJ1-4; a possible D gene is TRBD1 (6 bases). V was trimmed by 5 bases and J by 8 bases, leaving 18 bases between them. CDR3 length: 15 amino acids. Germline CDR1 is SGHVS and CDR2 is FQNEAQ. The CDR3 region has the DNA TGTGCCAGCAGCGTAACAGGGTCTAGGTGGGAAAAACTGTTTTTT. Residues: CASSVTGSRWEKLFF.

J is TRBJ2-2 and V is TRBV5-1; D might be TRBD2 (5 bases). The CDR3 loop spans 14 amino acids. The V gene's germline CDR1 is SGHRS and CDR2 YFSETQ. Trimming took 1 base from V and 1 from J, leaving 5 bases between them. CDR3 protein: CASSLSGNTGELFF. CDR3 in DNA: TGCGCCAGCAGCTTGAGCGGGAACACCGGGGAGCTGTTTTTT.

The chain recombines TRBV19 with TRBJ2-7; maybe TRBD1 (6 bases). Trimming cost V 4 bases and J 6 bases, with 22 bases left between them. This CDR3 spans 16 amino acids. The germline V gene encodes CDR1 LNHDA and CDR2 SQIVND (reference sequence). Here the CDR3 reads CASSSQISQGASEQYF. The CDR3 nucleotides are TGTGCCAGTAGTAGCCAAATTTCACAGGGCGCTAGCGAGCAGTACTTC.

This chain joins TRBV7-9 and TRBJ1-6; 7 bases are shared with TRBD1. Germline V gene sequence: CDR1 SEHNR, CDR2 FQNEAQ (reference sequence). This CDR3 has 17 residues. Trimming at V came to 2 bases and at J to 8 bases, leaving 12 bases not matched to a gene. The CDR3 spells CASSLIVGRGRHSPLHF. The CDR3 DNA sequence: TGTGCCAGCAGCTTAATCGTTGGCAGGGGGAGGCATTCACCCCTCCACTTT.

The rearrangement joins TRBV30 to TRBJ1-2; D is unclear. The CDR3 runs to 13 residues. Germline CDR1 and CDR2: GTSNPN and SVGIG (reference sequence). V dropped 2 bases and J dropped 6 bases, with 13 bases sitting between them. The DNA of the CDR3 is TGTGCCTGGAGTAGCGGACGGAGGAATGGCTACACCTTC. The encoded protein is CAWSSGRRNGYTF. Based on the CDR3 plus reference TRBV30 and TRBJ1-2, the full variable domain is SQTIHQWPATLVQPVGSPLSLECTVEGTSNPNLYWYRQAAGRGLQLLFYSVGIGQISSEVPQNLSASRPQDRQFILSSKKLLLSDSGFYLCAWSSGRRNGYTFGSGTRLTVV.

The gene calls are TRBV5-1 and TRBJ2-3; 13 positions match TRBD2. The junction had 8 bases not matched to a gene; V was cut back by 0 bases and J by 4 bases. There are 18 residues in the CDR3. Germline CDR1 is SGHRS and CDR2 is YFSETQ. CDR3 sequence reads: CASSLARRLAGGSDTQYF. In DNA, the CDR3 is TGCGCCAGCAGCTTGGCCCGTAGACTAGCGGGGGGCTCAGATACGCAGTATTTT. The variable domain in full, completed from reference TRBV5-1 and TRBJ2-3, reads KAGVTQTPRYLIKTRGQQVTLSCSPISGHRSVSWYQQTPGQGLQFLFEYFSETQRNKGNFPGRFSGRQFSNSRSEMNVSTLELGDSALYLCASSLARRLAGGSDTQYFGPGTRLTVL.

A remark on this clone: One junction end disagrees with the germline gene, perhaps due to a read error. The rearrangement uses TRBV19 and TRBJ1-1, with 7 bases that match TRBD1. This CDR3 comprises 13 residues. Germline V gene lookup returns CDR1 LNHDA and CDR2 SQIVND (reference sequence). CDR3 DNA: TGTGCCAGTAGTAACCGGGACAGCCCTGAGGCTTTCTTT. Translating it yields CASSNRDSPEAFF.

The chain joins TRBV12-3 or TRBV12-4 to TRBJ2-1; D not certain. There are 13 residues in the CDR3. With 8 bases removed from V and 4 bases from J, the gap between germline ends came to 12 bases. CDR3 amino acids: CASAFLEYNEQFF. The CDR3 DNA is TGTGCCAGCGCCTTTTTAGAGTACAATGAGCAGTTCTTC.

This clone was detected a few times. V and J are TRBV29-1 and TRBJ1-2; no firm D call. The CDR3 runs to 15 residues. Germline V lookup: CDR1 SQVTM, CDR2 ANQGSEA. The V end lost 4 bases, the J end lost 6 bases, and 21 bases lay between the germline ends. CDR3 sequence reads: CSVGPPVGRRHGYTF. The CDR3 coding sequence is TGCAGCGTTGGGCCTCCAGTAGGGCGGAGGCATGGCTACACCTTC. Looking up the rest from reference TRBV29-1 and TRBJ1-2 gives the full variable domain: SAVISQKPSRDICQRGTSLTIQCQVDSQVTMMFWYRQQPGQSLTLIATANQGSEATYESGFVIDKFPISRPNLTFSTLTVSNMSPEDSSIYLCSVGPPVGRRHGYTFGSGTRLTVV.

The count of this clone is one. This rearrangement joins TRBV3-1 (or the pseudogene TRBV3-2) to TRBJ2-1, with D hard to call. The germline CDR1 and CDR2 sequences are LGHDT and YNNKEL (reference sequence). The CDR3 spans 13 residues. With 4 bases removed from V and 4 bases from J, the gap between germline ends came to 8 bases. CDR3 coding DNA: TGTGCCAGCAGCCCCCAACGGTACAATGAGCAGTTCTTC. It codes for CASSPQRYNEQFF.

For the CDR3, the DNA is TGTGCCTGGAGTTCGGTGCGGACTAGCGGGGGGAGGGGTGAGACCCAGTACTTC. It specifies CAWSSVRTSGGRGETQYF. J is TRBJ2-5 and V is TRBV30; TRBD2 matches at 14 bases. The CDR3 runs 18 residues. After removal of 2 bases from V and 5 bases from J, the junction contained 13 bases not matched to a gene. Germline V lookup: CDR1 GTSNPN, CDR2 SVGIG (reference sequence). The full variable domain, in which reference TRBV30 and TRBJ2-5 provide the parts outside the CDR3, is SQTIHQWPATLVQPVGSPLSLECTVEGTSNPNLYWYRQAAGRGLQLLFYSVGIGQISSEVPQNLSASRPQDRQFILSSKKLLLSDSGFYLCAWSSVRTSGGRGETQYFGPGTRLLVL.

The CDR3 coding sequence is TGTGCCAGCAGTTACGCGGGGTTGACTGAAGCTTTCTTT. Protein product: CASSYAGLTEAFF. This chain connects TRBV6-5 to TRBJ1-1; D uncertain. Looked up from germline, CDR1 is MNHEY and CDR2 is SVGAGI. Trimming shortened V by 2 bases and J by 5 bases, and 9 bases separated the two germline ends. The CDR3 is 13 residues long.

Regarding this clone: A junction boundary mismatches the germline segment, possibly from a read error. V gene TRBV5-1 combines with J gene TRBJ2-1; 7 bases are shared with TRBD2. The germline CDR1 and CDR2 sequences are SGHRS and YFSETQ. This CDR3 contains 17 residues. CDR3 DNA sequence: TGCGCCCGCAGCTTGGGGGGGGGTAGCCGCCTCTACAATGAGCAGTTCTTC. This gives the protein CARSLGGGSRLYNEQFF.

The rearrangement joins TRBV6-5 to TRBJ1-1; the match to TRBD1 covers 12 bases. This CDR3 has 15 amino acids. Losses at the gene ends were 6 bases for V and 4 bases for J; bases not matched to a gene: 6. The V gene's germline CDR1 is MNHEY and CDR2 SVGAGI. The DNA for the CDR3 is TGTGCCAGCAGCATGGGACAGGGGGCGACCACTGAAGCTTTCTTT. Translating gives CASSMGQGATTEAFF.

This clone was recorded once. The chain links TRBV2 to TRBJ2-2, with TRBD2 matching 8 bases. The CDR3 contains 17 residues. Germline-derived CDR1 and CDR2 are SNHLY and FYNNEI. Trimming at V came to 4 bases and at J to 4 bases, leaving 11 bases not matched to a gene. Written as DNA, the CDR3 is TGTGCCAGCAGTGGGGTGGGTAGCGGGGCGTCCACCGGGGAGCTGTTTTTT. Residues: CASSGVGSGASTGELFF.